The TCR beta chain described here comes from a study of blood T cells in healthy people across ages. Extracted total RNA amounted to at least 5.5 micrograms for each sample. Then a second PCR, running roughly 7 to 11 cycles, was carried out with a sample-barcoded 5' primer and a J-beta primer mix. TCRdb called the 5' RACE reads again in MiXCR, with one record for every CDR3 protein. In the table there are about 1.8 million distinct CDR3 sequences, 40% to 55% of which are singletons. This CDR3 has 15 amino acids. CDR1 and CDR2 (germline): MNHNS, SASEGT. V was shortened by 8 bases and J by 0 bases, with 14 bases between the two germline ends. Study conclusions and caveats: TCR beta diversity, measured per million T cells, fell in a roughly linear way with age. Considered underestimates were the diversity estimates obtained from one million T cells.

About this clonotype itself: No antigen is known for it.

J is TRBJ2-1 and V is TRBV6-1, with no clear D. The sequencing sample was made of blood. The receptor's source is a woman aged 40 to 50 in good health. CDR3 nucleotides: TGTGCCAGCGGAAAGACACCCAGCTCCTACAATGAGCAGTTCTTC. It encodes CASGKTPSSYNEQFF.